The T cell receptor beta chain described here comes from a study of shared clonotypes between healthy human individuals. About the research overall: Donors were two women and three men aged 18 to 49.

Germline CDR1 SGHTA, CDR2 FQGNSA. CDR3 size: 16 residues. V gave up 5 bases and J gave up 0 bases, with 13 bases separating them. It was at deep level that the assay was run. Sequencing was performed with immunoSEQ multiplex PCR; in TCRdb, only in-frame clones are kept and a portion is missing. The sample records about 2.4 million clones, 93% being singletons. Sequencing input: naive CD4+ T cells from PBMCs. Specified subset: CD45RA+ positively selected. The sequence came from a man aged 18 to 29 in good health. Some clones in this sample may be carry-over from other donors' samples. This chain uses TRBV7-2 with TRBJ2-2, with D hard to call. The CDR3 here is CASSQAHFTNTGELFF. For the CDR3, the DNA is TGTGCCAGCAGCCAAGCGCACTTTACGAACACCGGGGAGCTGTTTTTT.